Listed here are 14 T cell receptor beta chains from one sample, sequenced in a study of OX40 agonist ivuxolimab in advanced cancers. Method: immunoSEQ multiplex PCR; TCRdb's copy keeps in-frame clones and lacks some. Of some 70,000 clones listed, approximately 78% are singletons. Sample: CD4+ or CD8+ T cells sorted from blood, taken in a trial of the OX40 agonist ivuxolimab. Receptors were obtained from an adult with an advanced solid tumor such as melanoma, head and neck, liver or kidney cancer.

This chain joins TRBV7-9 and TRBJ1-2; 8 positions match TRBD1. The CDR3 sequence is 13 residues long. J gave up 7 bases and V 8 bases, and 9 bases lay outside the gene matches. The germline V gene has CDR1 SEHNR and CDR2 FQNEAQ (reference sequence). The CDR3 reads CASSDRGLSGYTF. CDR3 bases: TGTGCCAGCTCCGACAGGGGCCTCTCTGGCTACACCTTC. Looking up the rest from reference TRBV7-9 and TRBJ1-2 gives the full variable domain: DTGVSQNPRHKITKRGQNVTFRCDPISEHNRLYWYRQTLGQGPEFLTYFQNEAQLEKSRLLSDRFSAERPKGSFSTLEIQRTEQGDSAMYLCASSDRGLSGYTFGSGTRLTVV.

The V and J genes are TRBV7-2 and TRBJ2-1, with TRBD2 matching 14 bases. The CDR3 has 18 residues. Losses at the gene ends were 5 bases for V and 4 bases for J; bases not matched to a gene: 10. Germline values: CDR1 SGHTA, CDR2 FQGNSA. The CDR3 spells CASSLSGTSGSRYNEQFF. CDR3 coding DNA: TGTGCCAGCAGCCTATCCGGGACTAGCGGGAGTCGGTACAATGAGCAGTTCTTC.

The chain is built from TRBV5-4 and TRBJ2-2; D may correspond to TRBD1 or TRBD2 (6 bases each). There are 14 residues in the CDR3. With 0 bases removed from V and 7 bases from J, the gap between germline ends came to 10 bases. The germline CDR1 and CDR2 sequences are SGHNT and YYREEE (reference sequence). The CDR3: CASSLVGGNGELFF. In nucleotides, the CDR3 is TGTGCCAGCAGCTTGGTCGGGGGCAACGGGGAGCTGTTTTTT.

The genes are TRBV5-1 and TRBJ2-2; D gene uncertain. The V gene lost 1 base and the J gene lost 1 base, with 11 bases spanning the gap. Germline V gene sequence: CDR1 SGHRS, CDR2 YFSETQ. This CDR3 contains 16 residues. In DNA, the CDR3 is TGCGCCAGCAGCTTGTTCTTGGCAGGGAACACCGGGGAGCTGTTTTTT. It specifies CASSLFLAGNTGELFF. The full variable domain, in which reference TRBV5-1 and TRBJ2-2 provide the parts outside the CDR3, is KAGVTQTPRYLIKTRGQQVTLSCSPISGHRSVSWYQQTPGQGLQFLFEYFSETQRNKGNFPGRFSGRQFSNSRSEMNVSTLELGDSALYLCASSLFLAGNTGELFFGEGSRLTVL.

The chain carries TRBV5-1 and TRBJ2-3; D is perhaps TRBD2 (5 bases). Germline CDR1 is SGHRS and CDR2 is YFSETQ. V gave up 0 bases and J gave up 4 bases, with 9 bases separating them. The CDR3 runs to 14 residues. In nucleotides, the CDR3 is TGCGCCAGCAGCTTGGGCCTTAGCGCAGATACGCAGTATTTT. Translated, it gives CASSLGLSADTQYF.

A note on this clone: At one of its ends the junction is not consistent with the germline gene, which may arise from a read error. V and J are TRBV11-3 and TRBJ2-3; 8 bases agree with TRBD2. Germline V gene sequence: CDR1 SGHNT, CDR2 YENEEA. The CDR3 is made up of 12 amino acids. CDR3: CASSLDRGGLHF. The CDR3 coding sequence is TGTGCCAGCAGCTTAGATCGGGGGGGACTGCATTTT.

This chain connects TRBV11-2 to TRBJ2-3; no firm D call. V was clipped by 7 bases and J by 4 bases, with 15 bases between them. The length of the CDR3 is 14 residues. Germline CDR1 reads SGHAT; CDR2 reads FQNNGV. The CDR3 DNA reads as TGTGCCAGCACCTGGCAGACGGCCCCAGATACGCAGTATTTT. This codes for CASTWQTAPDTQYF.

This clone came up a few times. This rearrangement joins TRBV6-5 to TRBJ1-2; 9 positions match TRBD1. Germline V gene lookup returns CDR1 MNHEY and CDR2 SVGAGI. The CDR3 runs 13 residues. Trimming cost V 5 bases and J 6 bases; bases outside gene matches: 4. The CDR3 is CASSLQGADGYTF. The CDR3 DNA reads as TGTGCCAGCAGTCTACAGGGGGCGGATGGCTACACCTTC.

The V gene is TRBV29-1, the J gene TRBJ2-3; D is ambiguous. V dropped 6 bases and J dropped 5 bases, with 12 bases sitting between them. The CDR3 sequence is 12 residues long. From germline, CDR1 is SQVTM and CDR2 ANQGSEA. The CDR3 protein is CSVPLVGDTQYF. CDR3 DNA sequence: TGCAGCGTCCCCCTAGTGGGAGATACGCAGTATTTT.

V and J are TRBV2 and TRBJ1-6; a weak D match, TRBD1 (5 bases). The V gene lost 8 bases and the J gene lost 7 bases, with 9 bases spanning the gap. From germline, CDR1 is SNHLY and CDR2 FYNNEI. The CDR3 spans 12 residues. CDR3 coding DNA: TGTGCCAGCCACGGGGCCAATTCACCCCTCCACTTT. Its protein is CASHGANSPLHF.

The chain carries TRBV28 and TRBJ1-5, with D perhaps matching TRBD1 (5 bases). This CDR3 comprises 14 residues. The germline gives CDR1 MDHEN, CDR2 SYDVKM. The germline V and J ends were trimmed by 2 bases and 4 bases, with 9 bases remaining between them. The DNA of the CDR3 is TGTGCCAGCAGTTTAATGGGACGTAATCAGCCCCAGCATTTT. Amino acid sequence: CASSLMGRNQPQHF.

V gene TRBV5-8 combines with J gene TRBJ1-5, with D perhaps matching TRBD1 (5 bases). V lost 4 bases, J lost 0 bases, and 11 bases lay in between. CDR3 length equals 15 residues. Germline V lookup: CDR1 SGHTS, CDR2 YDEGEE. The CDR3 loop is CASSLGEISNQPQHF. The CDR3 DNA reads as TGTGCCAGCAGCCTAGGGGAGATTAGCAATCAGCCCCAGCATTTT.

The chain uses TRBV7-2 and TRBJ2-2, with unresolved D. The V end was cut by 3 bases, the J end by 3 bases, with 2 bases between. CDR3 length: 12 amino acids. Germline values: CDR1 SGHTA, CDR2 FQGNSA. CDR3 residues: CASSFYTGELFF. DNA for the CDR3: TGTGCCAGCAGCTTCTACACCGGGGAGCTGTTTTTT.

This chain connects TRBV11-2 to TRBJ1-2, with TRBD1 identical over 12 bases. V dropped 5 bases and J dropped 4; count of bases not matched to a gene: 5. Looked up from germline, CDR1 is SGHAT and CDR2 is FQNNGV. The CDR3 has 15 residues. CDR3 in amino acids: CASSQGQGAIYGYTF. CDR3 nucleotides: TGTGCCAGCAGCCAGGGACAGGGGGCTATCTATGGCTACACCTTC.